The 19 T cell receptor beta chains below come from one sample, sequenced in a study of glioma-infiltrating T cells after dendritic cell vaccination. TCRdb's copy holds only in-frame clones and misses some; the assay was immunoSEQ multiplex PCR. The table lists about 49,000 clones, roughly 87% of them singletons. Sequenced here: blood, sampled before dendritic cell vaccination. The receptors derive from a human donor with glioblastoma.

V is TRBV6-1 and J is TRBJ1-5; no reliable D call. Germline V gene lookup returns CDR1 MNHNS and CDR2 SASEGT. Trimming took off 4 bases at V and 4 bases at J, with 8 bases between the two ends. This CDR3 has 13 amino acids. This CDR3 reads CASSGQRNQPQHF. CDR3 coding DNA: TGTGCCAGCAGTGGTCAGCGAAATCAGCCCCAGCATTTT.

The chain employs TRBV7-2 and TRBJ2-2; TRBD2 matches 7 bases. The junction had 12 bases not matched to a gene; V was cut back by 5 bases and J by 6 bases. CDR3 length: 16 residues. CDR1 SGHTA and CDR2 FQGNSA come from the germline V gene. The CDR3 here is CASSPRGENLAGELFF. Here the CDR3 DNA reads TGTGCCAGCAGCCCACGGGGGGAGAACCTTGCCGGGGAGCTGTTTTTT.

The rearrangement joins TRBV19 to TRBJ2-1; possibly TRBD2 for D (5 bases). Germline CDR1 and CDR2: LNHDA and SQIVND (reference sequence). The CDR3 contains 13 residues. V was pared by 8 bases and J by 4 bases, with 12 bases between. CDR3 nucleotides: TGTGCCAGTGCCCCGGGAACTTACAATGAGCAGTTCTTC. The encoded protein is CASAPGTYNEQFF.

The gene calls are TRBV9 and TRBJ2-1; D perhaps matches TRBD1 (5 bases). The V gene lost 0 bases and the J gene lost 10 bases, with 17 bases spanning the gap. CDR1 is SGDLS and CDR2 is YYNGEE in the germline V gene. The CDR3 has 15 residues. The CDR3 region has the DNA TGTGCCAGCAGCGTAGGCTTATCGGTTCAGGGAGAGCAGTTCTTC. Residues: CASSVGLSVQGEQFF.

The chain has TRBV5-6 and TRBJ2-5; D might be TRBD1 (7 bases). The V end lost 2 bases, the J end lost 2 bases, and 19 bases lay between the germline ends. Germline CDR1 reads SGHDT; CDR2 reads YYEEEE. The CDR3 covers 17 residues. CDR3 protein: CASSLTQGERVQETQYF. CDR3 sequence (DNA): TGTGCCAGCAGCTTAACGCAGGGGGAGCGGGTTCAAGAGACCCAGTACTTC.

The rearrangement links TRBV4-1 to TRBJ1-3, with D hard to call. The CDR3 is 18 residues long. Trimming shortened V by 4 bases and J by 1 base, and 20 bases separated the two germline ends. CDR1 MGHRA and CDR2 YSYEKL come from the germline V gene. CDR3 region: CASSPSPPSQSSGNTIYF. The CDR3 region has the DNA TGCGCCAGCAGCCCGTCCCCCCCGTCGCAGTCTTCTGGAAACACCATATATTTT.

There are a few counts of this clone. Here the CDR3 DNA reads TGCGCCAGCAGTGACAGGGGGAGTGGAAACACCATATATTTT. This gives the protein CASSDRGSGNTIYF. This chain links TRBV10-2 with TRBJ1-3; 7 nucleotides match TRBD1. Germline CDR1 WSHSY, CDR2 SAAADI. Unmatched junction bases numbered 2, after V lost 3 bases and J lost 3 bases. CDR3 length equals 14 residues.

This clone was observed a handful of times. V usage is TRBV6-5 and J usage is TRBJ1-2, with D possibly TRBD1 on 6 matching bases. The CDR3 consists of 13 residues. CDR1 is MNHEY, CDR2 SVGAGI, per germline. Trimming cost V 5 bases and J 4 bases, with 11 bases left between them. This chain's CDR3 is CASSAETGYGYTF. DNA of the CDR3: TGTGCCAGCAGTGCCGAGACAGGCTATGGCTACACCTTC.

V gene TRBV5-4 combines with J gene TRBJ2-1; possibly TRBD1 for D (7 bases). This CDR3 contains 17 residues. The V end lost 4 bases, the J end lost 8 bases, and 25 bases lay between the germline ends. CDR1 is SGHNT and CDR2 is YYREEE in the germline V gene (reference sequence). In nucleotides, the CDR3 is TGTGCCAGCAGCCCAGCCCCAGCAGGGGGGCTTTCGGATGAGCAGTTCTTC. This codes for CASSPAPAGGLSDEQFF.

V gene TRBV5-3 combines with J gene TRBJ2-5, with 8 bases that match TRBD2. The last part of the DNA fits TRBJ2-7 better; the J call may be wrong. TRBV5-3 is labeled an ORF, and its function is uncertain. This CDR3 contains 13 residues. CDR3 nucleotides: TGTGCCGCCGCGGGACTAGTCTCCTACGAGCAGTACTTC. The encoded protein is CAAAGLVSYEQYF.

J is TRBJ2-7 and V is TRBV5-1, with TRBD1 identical over 7 bases. CDR3 length: 13 amino acids. CDR1 is SGHRS and CDR2 is YFSETQ in the germline V gene. J lost 12 bases, V lost 2 bases, and 11 bases had no gene match. The CDR3 here is CASSFEGAIQSYF. CDR3 nucleotides: TGCGCCAGCAGCTTCGAGGGGGCTATTCAGTCGTACTTC.

This chain uses TRBV9 with TRBJ2-7; tentative D call: TRBD1 (5 bases). The V end was cut by 0 bases, the J end by 1 base, with 8 bases between. CDR3 length: 14 amino acids. Germline V lookup: CDR1 SGDLS, CDR2 YYNGEE. The DNA for the CDR3 is TGTGCCAGCAGCGTAGAAGGGGTATCCTACGAGCAGTACTTC. Translating it yields CASSVEGVSYEQYF.

The V and J genes are TRBV4-3 and TRBJ1-2, with TRBD1 identical over 7 bases. Germline trimming cut 0 bases from V and 4 bases from J; bases unmatched to any gene: 2. CDR1 and CDR2 from the germline V gene are LGHNA and YSLEER. This CDR3 region has 14 residues. The CDR3 here is CASSQDRDSYGYTF. CDR3 nucleotide sequence: TGCGCCAGCAGCCAAGATAGGGACAGCTATGGCTACACCTTC.

The chain joins TRBV5-1 to TRBJ1-2; D may be TRBD1 (5 bases). CDR1 is SGHRS and CDR2 is YFSETQ in the germline V gene. This CDR3 is 15 amino acids long. With 0 bases removed from V and 7 bases from J, the gap between germline ends came to 16 bases. This CDR3 reads CASSLDGTDRGGYTF. CDR3 nucleotide sequence: TGCGCCAGCAGCTTGGATGGGACTGATAGGGGTGGCTACACCTTC. Full variable domain (outside the CDR3, taken from reference TRBV5-1 and TRBJ1-2): KAGVTQTPRYLIKTRGQQVTLSCSPISGHRSVSWYQQTPGQGLQFLFEYFSETQRNKGNFPGRFSGRQFSNSRSEMNVSTLELGDSALYLCASSLDGTDRGGYTFGSGTRLTVV.

The rearrangement joins TRBV7-3 to TRBJ2-7; tentatively, D is TRBD1 (6 bases). The V end was cut by 6 bases, the J end by 0 bases, with 15 bases between. This CDR3 contains 15 residues. CDR1 is SGHTA and CDR2 is FQGTGA in the germline V gene. Here the CDR3 DNA reads TGTGCCAGCAGTTTGGGGGCAGGACTCTCCTACGAGCAGTACTTC. It encodes CASSLGAGLSYEQYF.

This chain joins TRBV15 and TRBJ2-6; D is possibly TRBD1 (6 bases). The CDR3 is made up of 15 amino acids. Trimming pared 3 bases from V and 3 bases from J, leaving 9 bases between. Looked up from germline, CDR1 is LNHNV and CDR2 is YYDKDF (reference sequence). As DNA, the CDR3 is TGTGCCACCAGCAGGTCCAGGGGTGGGGCCAACGTCCTGACTTTC. It codes for CATSRSRGGANVLTF.

V gene TRBV10-3 combines with J gene TRBJ2-7, with TRBD1 identical over 9 bases. CDR1 ENHRY and CDR2 SYGVKD come from the germline V gene. This CDR3 comprises 11 residues. V lost 6 bases to trimming and J lost 13 bases; unmatched junction nucleotides: 7. The chain's CDR3 is CAIRLGQGFYF. CDR3 nucleotides: TGTGCCATCAGACTGGGACAGGGATTTTACTTC.

The count of this clone is one. The chain combines TRBV5-1 with TRBJ2-1; 9 bases align to TRBD2. V shed 1 base, J shed 7 bases, and the junction held 6 bases outside the gene matches. The CDR3 runs 15 residues. The germline gives CDR1 SGHRS, CDR2 YFSETQ. The chain's CDR3 is CASSLMAGGPNEQFF. The CDR3 DNA is TGCGCCAGCAGCTTGATGGCGGGGGGGCCGAATGAGCAGTTCTTC.

This clone was seen a single time. This chain connects TRBV30 to TRBJ2-5; weak D call: TRBD1 (6 bases). This CDR3 is built from 13 residues. V was clipped by 2 bases and J by 2 bases, with 9 bases between them. Per germline, CDR1 GTSNPN and CDR2 SVGIG (reference sequence). The CDR3 DNA reads as TGTGCCTGGAGTCGGCAGGGGCAAGAGACCCAGTACTTC. Its translation is CAWSRQGQETQYF.